This TCR beta chain was identified in a study of blood T cell repertoires in COVID-19. Trimming shortened V by 0 bases and J by 2 bases, and 8 bases separated the two germline ends. This CDR3 is 14 amino acids long. The germline V gene has CDR1 SGHTS and CDR2 YDEGEE. The method was immunoSEQ multiplex PCR; TCRdb's version includes in-frame clones alone and lacks a portion of them. The sample has over 300,000 clones, 70% to 90% seen once. This clonotype was sampled from a man between 18 and 29 years old who had recovered from COVID-19. Material: peripheral blood. This chain joins TRBV5-8 and TRBJ1-1; TRBD1 might be the D (5 bases). The CDR3 DNA follows: TGTGCCAGCAGCTTGGGCGGGGGAAACACTGAAGCTTTCTTT. Protein product: CASSLGGGNTEAFF.